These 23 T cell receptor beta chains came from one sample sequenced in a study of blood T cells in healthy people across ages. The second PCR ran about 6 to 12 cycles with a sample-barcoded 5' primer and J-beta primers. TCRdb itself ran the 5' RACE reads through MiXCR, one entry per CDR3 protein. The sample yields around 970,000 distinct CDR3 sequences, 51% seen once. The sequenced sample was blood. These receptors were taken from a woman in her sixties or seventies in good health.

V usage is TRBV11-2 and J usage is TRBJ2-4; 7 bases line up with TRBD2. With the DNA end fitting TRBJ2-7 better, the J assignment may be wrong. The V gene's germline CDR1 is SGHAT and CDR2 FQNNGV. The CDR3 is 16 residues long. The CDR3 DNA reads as TGTGCCAGCAGCTTAGGGCTAGCGGCACACCCCTACGAGCAGTACTTC. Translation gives CASSLGLAAHPYEQYF.

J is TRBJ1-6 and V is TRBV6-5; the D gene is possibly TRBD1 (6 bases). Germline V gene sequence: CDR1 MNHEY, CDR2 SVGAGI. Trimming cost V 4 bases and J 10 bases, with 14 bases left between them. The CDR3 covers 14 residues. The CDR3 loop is CASSSTGFGSPLHF. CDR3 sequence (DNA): TGTGCCAGCAGTTCCACAGGGTTCGGCTCACCCCTCCACTTT.

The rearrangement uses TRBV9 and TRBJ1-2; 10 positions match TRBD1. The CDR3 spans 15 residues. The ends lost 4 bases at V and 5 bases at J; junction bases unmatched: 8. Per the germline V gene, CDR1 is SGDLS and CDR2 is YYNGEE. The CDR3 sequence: CASSPSWDRGYGYTF. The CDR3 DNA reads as TGTGCCAGCAGCCCTAGCTGGGACAGGGGATATGGCTACACCTTC.

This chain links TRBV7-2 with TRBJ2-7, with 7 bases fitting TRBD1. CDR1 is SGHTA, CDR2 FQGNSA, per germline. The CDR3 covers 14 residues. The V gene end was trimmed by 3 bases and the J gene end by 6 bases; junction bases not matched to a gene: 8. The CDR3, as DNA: TGTGCCAGCAGCTTTGGACAGGCCCTTCGCGAGCAGTACTTC. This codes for CASSFGQALREQYF.

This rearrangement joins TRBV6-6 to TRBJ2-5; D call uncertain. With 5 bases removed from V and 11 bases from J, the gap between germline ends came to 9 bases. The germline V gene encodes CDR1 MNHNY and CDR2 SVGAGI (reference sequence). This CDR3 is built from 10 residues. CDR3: CASSDDEQYF. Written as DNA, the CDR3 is TGTGCCAGCAGTGACGATGAGCAGTACTTC.

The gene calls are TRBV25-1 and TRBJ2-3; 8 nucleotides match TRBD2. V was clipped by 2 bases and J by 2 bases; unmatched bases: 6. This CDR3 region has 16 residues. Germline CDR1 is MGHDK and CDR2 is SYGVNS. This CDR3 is CASSEVSGIITDTQYF. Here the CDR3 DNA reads TGTGCCAGCAGTGAAGTTAGCGGGATTATCACAGATACGCAGTATTTT.

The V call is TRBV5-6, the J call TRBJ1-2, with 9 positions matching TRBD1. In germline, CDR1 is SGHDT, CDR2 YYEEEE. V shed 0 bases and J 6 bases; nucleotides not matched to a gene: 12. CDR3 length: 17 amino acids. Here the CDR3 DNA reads TGTGCCAGCAGCTTGGGGCTACCGGGACAGGGAAGTCATGGCTACACCTTC. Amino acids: CASSLGLPGQGSHGYTF.

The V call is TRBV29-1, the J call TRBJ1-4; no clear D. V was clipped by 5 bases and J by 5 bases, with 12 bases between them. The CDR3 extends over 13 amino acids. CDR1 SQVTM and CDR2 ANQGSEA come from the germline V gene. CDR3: CSVQNTENEKLFF. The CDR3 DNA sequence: TGCAGCGTTCAGAATACCGAAAATGAAAAACTGTTTTTT.

The chain's CDR3 is CASSSLATSSYEQYF. The CDR3 DNA is TGTGCCAGCAGCTCTCTAGCTACGAGCTCCTACGAGCAGTACTTC. The chain joins TRBV7-2 to TRBJ2-7; D is perhaps TRBD2 (5 bases). The V end lost 4 bases, the J end lost 0 bases, and 13 bases lay between the germline ends. The germline V gene has CDR1 SGHTA and CDR2 FQGNSA. The CDR3 totals 15 residues.

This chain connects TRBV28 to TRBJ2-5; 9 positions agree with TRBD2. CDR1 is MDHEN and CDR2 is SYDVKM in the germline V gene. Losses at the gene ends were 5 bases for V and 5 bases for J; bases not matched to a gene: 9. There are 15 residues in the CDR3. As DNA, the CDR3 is TGTGCCAGCAGTGGCTTGCGGGAGGGCCCCGAGACCCAGTACTTC. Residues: CASSGLREGPETQYF.

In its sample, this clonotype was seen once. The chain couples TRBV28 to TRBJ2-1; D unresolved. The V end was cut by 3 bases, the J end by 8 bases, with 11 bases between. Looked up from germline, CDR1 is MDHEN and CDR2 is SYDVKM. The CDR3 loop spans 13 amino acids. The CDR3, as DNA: TGTGCCAGCAGTTTGGGCACGTTCTATGAGCAGTTCTTC. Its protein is CASSLGTFYEQFF.

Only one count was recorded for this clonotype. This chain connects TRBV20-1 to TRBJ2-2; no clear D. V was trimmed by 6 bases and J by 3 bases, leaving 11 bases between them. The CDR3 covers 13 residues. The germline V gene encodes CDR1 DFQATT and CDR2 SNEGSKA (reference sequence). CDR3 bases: TGCAGTGCCGTCAATCGAGACACCGGGGAGCTGTTTTTT. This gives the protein CSAVNRDTGELFF.

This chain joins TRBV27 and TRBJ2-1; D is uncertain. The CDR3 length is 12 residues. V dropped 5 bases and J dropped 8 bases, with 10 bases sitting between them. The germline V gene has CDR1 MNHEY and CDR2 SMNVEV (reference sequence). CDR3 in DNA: TGTGCCAGCAGTACTAAATTTCATGAGCAGTTCTTC. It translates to CASSTKFHEQFF.

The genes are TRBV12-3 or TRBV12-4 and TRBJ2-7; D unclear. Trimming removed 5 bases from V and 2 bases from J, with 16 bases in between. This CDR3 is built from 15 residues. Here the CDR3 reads CASSHLSPVTYEQYF. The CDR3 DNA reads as TGTGCCAGCAGTCACCTCAGCCCTGTTACCTACGAGCAGTACTTC.

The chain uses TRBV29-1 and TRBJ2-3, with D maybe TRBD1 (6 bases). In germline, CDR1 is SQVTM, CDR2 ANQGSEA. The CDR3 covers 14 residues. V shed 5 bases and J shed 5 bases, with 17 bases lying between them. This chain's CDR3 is CSVWGAGVVDTQYF. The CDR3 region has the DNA TGCAGCGTTTGGGGAGCAGGGGTGGTAGATACGCAGTATTTT.

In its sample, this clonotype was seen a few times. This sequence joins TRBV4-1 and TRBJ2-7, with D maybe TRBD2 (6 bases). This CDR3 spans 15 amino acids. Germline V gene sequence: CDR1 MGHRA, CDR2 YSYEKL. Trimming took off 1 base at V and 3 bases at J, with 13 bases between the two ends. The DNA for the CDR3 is TGCGCCAGCAGCCAAGTCGGGGACGGGGGCTACGAGCAGTACTTC. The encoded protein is CASSQVGDGGYEQYF.

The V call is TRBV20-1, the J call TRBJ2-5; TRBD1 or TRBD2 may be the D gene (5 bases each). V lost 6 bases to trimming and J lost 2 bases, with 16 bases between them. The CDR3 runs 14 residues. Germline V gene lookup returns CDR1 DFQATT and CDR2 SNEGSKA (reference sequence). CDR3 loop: CSAVGSGQQETQYF. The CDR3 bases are TGCAGTGCCGTGGGGAGCGGACAACAAGAGACCCAGTACTTC.

The CDR3: CSASPGLQYNEQFF. CDR3 DNA sequence: TGCAGTGCTAGCCCTGGACTTCAGTACAATGAGCAGTTCTTC. This chain connects TRBV20-1 to TRBJ2-1; D is possibly TRBD2 (5 bases). The CDR3 has 14 residues. Germline V CDR1 and CDR2: DFQATT, SNEGSKA (reference sequence). V shed 3 bases and J shed 4 bases, with 13 bases lying between them.

The DNA for the CDR3 is TGTGCCAGCAGCCCCGGGACGGGCAATGGCTACACCTTC. Translated, it gives CASSPGTGNGYTF. J is TRBJ1-2 and V is TRBV12-3 or TRBV12-4; weak D call: TRBD1 (5 bases). The CDR3 is 13 residues long. V lost 6 bases and J 6 bases, leaving 14 bases between the germline ends.

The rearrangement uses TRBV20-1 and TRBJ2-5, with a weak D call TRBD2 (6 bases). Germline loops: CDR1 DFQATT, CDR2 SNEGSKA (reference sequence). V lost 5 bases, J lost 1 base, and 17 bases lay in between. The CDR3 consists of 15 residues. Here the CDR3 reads CSAGLAGPTQETQYF. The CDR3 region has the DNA TGCAGTGCTGGCTTGGCGGGACCGACCCAAGAGACCCAGTACTTC.

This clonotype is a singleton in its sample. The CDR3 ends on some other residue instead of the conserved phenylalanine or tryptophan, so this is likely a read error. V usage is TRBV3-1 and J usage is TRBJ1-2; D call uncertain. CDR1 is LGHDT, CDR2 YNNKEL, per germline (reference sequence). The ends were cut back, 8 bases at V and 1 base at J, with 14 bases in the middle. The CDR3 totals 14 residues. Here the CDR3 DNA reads TGTGCCAGCTCCCCTAACAGCCTTAACTATGGCTACACCCTC. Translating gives CASSPNSLNYGYTL.

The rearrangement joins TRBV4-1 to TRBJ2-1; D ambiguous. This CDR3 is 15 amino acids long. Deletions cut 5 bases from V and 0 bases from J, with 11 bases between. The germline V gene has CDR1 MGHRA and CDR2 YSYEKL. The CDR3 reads CASSFILSSYNEQFF. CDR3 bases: TGCGCCAGCAGCTTTATCTTGAGCTCCTACAATGAGCAGTTCTTC.

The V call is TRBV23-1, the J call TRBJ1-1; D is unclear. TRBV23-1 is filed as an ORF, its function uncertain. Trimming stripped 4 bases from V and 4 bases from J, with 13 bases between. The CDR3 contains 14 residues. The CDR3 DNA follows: TGCGCCAGCAGTCTTATTGGTCGCGGCACTGAAGCTTTCTTT. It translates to CASSLIGRGTEAFF.